This TCR beta chain stems from a study of cytomegalovirus exposure and HLA in healthy donors. Primers: 60 Vbeta forward and 13 Jbeta reverse. This table comes from immunoSEQ multiplex PCR, and its TCRdb copy is limited to in-frame clones, with some not included. This sample has some 140,000 clones, with 80% found just once. The germline gives CDR1 LNHDA, CDR2 SQIVND (reference sequence). There are 18 residues in the CDR3. The V gene end was trimmed by 0 bases and the J gene end by 3 bases; junction bases not matched to a gene: 4. Sequenced input: PBMCs. This clonotype was obtained from a male donor in good health and CMV-seropositive. The chain has TRBV19 and TRBJ2-5; 16 bases line up with TRBD2. The CDR3 DNA sequence: TGTGCCAGTAGTATAGAGGGACTAGCGGGGGGGAGTAAAGAGACCCAGTACTTC. Residues: CASSIEGLAGGSKETQYF.